This TCR beta chain was profiled in a study of identical twins. The CDR3 has 15 amino acids. Per germline, CDR1 SGHTA and CDR2 FQGNSA. V shed 5 bases and J shed 5 bases, with 13 bases lying between them. Comments on this clonotype: Its antigen is unidentified.

The donors were all healthy and Caucasian. Study-wide findings and caveats: Carriage of fewer insertions was seen in abundant cord blood beta clonotypes, whereas memory repertoires showed none.

MiXCR, applied by TCRdb to the 5' RACE reads, yields one record per CDR3 protein. The table lists some 630,000 distinct CDR3 sequences, less than 9% of them singletons. This sample was shared with a second study, whose subject was yellow fever vaccine responses in identical twins.

The V and J genes are TRBV7-2 and TRBJ1-6; D is unresolved. The sample taken for sequencing was PBMCs. The receptor's source is a woman between 18 and 29 years old in good health. CDR3 sequence reads: CASSPEGLNNSPLHF. The CDR3 DNA sequence: TGTGCCAGCAGCCCCGAGGGCCTGAATAATTCACCCCTCCACTTT.